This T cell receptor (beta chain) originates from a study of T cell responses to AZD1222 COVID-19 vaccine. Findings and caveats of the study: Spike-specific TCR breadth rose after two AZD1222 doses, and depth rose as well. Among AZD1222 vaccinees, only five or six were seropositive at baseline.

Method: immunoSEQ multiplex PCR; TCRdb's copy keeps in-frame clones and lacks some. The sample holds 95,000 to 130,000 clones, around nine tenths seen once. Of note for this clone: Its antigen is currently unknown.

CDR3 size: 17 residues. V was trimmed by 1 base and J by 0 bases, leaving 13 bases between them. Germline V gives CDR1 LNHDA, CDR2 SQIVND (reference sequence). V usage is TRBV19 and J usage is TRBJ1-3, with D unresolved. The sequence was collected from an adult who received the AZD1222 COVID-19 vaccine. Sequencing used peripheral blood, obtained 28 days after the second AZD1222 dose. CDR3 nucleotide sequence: TGTGCCAGTAGTATAGGACGAGGATACCTCTCTGGAAACACCATATATTTT. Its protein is CASSIGRGYLSGNTIYF. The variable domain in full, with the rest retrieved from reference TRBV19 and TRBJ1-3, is DGGITQSPKYLFRKEGQNVTLSCEQNLNHDAMYWYRQDPGQGLRLIYYSQIVNDFQKGDIAEGYSVSREKKESFPLTVTSAQKNPTAFYLCASSIGRGYLSGNTIYFGEGSWLTVV.